These 29 T cell receptor beta chains came from one sample sequenced in a study of T cells in localized non-small cell lung cancer. TCRdb keeps only in-frame clones here, not all; method: immunoSEQ multiplex PCR. The table lists about 3,100 clones, around 25% of them singletons. The sample in question was normal lung tissue next to the tumor, obtained before any cancer treatment. Source of these receptors: a woman between 40 and 69 years old with stage I lung adenocarcinoma.

The V and J genes are TRBV5-1 and TRBJ1-1; D not certain. The V end was cut by 2 bases, the J end by 1 base, with 15 bases between. The CDR3 sequence is 16 residues long. From germline, CDR1 is SGHRS and CDR2 YFSETQ. CDR3 DNA sequence: TGCGCCAGCAGCTTCTTCCCTACGGCGGAGAACACTGAAGCTTTCTTT. This sequence encodes CASSFFPTAENTEAFF. The full variable domain, in which reference TRBV5-1 and TRBJ1-1 provide the parts outside the CDR3, is KAGVTQTPRYLIKTRGQQVTLSCSPISGHRSVSWYQQTPGQGLQFLFEYFSETQRNKGNFPGRFSGRQFSNSRSEMNVSTLELGDSALYLCASSFFPTAENTEAFFGQGTRLTVV.

In this sample, this clone is medium-sized. The rearrangement uses TRBV11-3 and TRBJ1-1, with D unresolved. V gave up 3 bases and J gave up 0 bases, with 11 bases separating them. Germline values: CDR1 SGHNT, CDR2 YENEEA. The CDR3 is 15 residues long. The CDR3 DNA sequence: TGTGCCAGCAGCTTCTACGGAGGACTGAACACTGAAGCTTTCTTT. Translating gives CASSFYGGLNTEAFF.

This clone showed up just a few times. This chain uses TRBV28 with TRBJ2-7; D is possibly TRBD1 (6 bases). The V and J ends lost 5 bases and 4 bases respectively, with 15 bases between them. Looked up from germline, CDR1 is MDHEN and CDR2 is SYDVKM. The length of the CDR3 is 14 residues. Here the CDR3 DNA reads TGTGCCAGCAGTGCAACCGGGACACAATACGAGCAGTACTTC. Translation gives CASSATGTQYEQYF.

The J gene is TRBJ2-1, the V gene TRBV5-1, with D perhaps matching TRBD2 (6 bases). The CDR3 runs to 15 residues. Germline loops: CDR1 SGHRS, CDR2 YFSETQ. V gave up 0 bases and J gave up 5 bases, with 12 bases separating them. CDR3 in DNA: TGCGCCAGCAGCTTGGATCTAGCGAGGGACAATGAGCAGTTCTTC. It specifies CASSLDLARDNEQFF.

This clone was found a few times. This chain joins TRBV6-8 and TRBJ1-1; possibly TRBD1 for D (5 bases). The CDR3 spans 13 residues. The V gene lost 2 bases and the J gene lost 10 bases, with 14 bases spanning the gap. CDR1 is MNHGY and CDR2 is SAAAGT in the germline V gene. This CDR3 is CASSYPRGTGAFF. CDR3 coding DNA: TGTGCCAGCAGTTACCCTAGGGGCACGGGAGCTTTCTTT.

The chain carries TRBV11-3 and TRBJ2-5; TRBD2 matches at 8 bases. Germline lookup yields CDR1 SGHNT and CDR2 YENEEA. Trimming cost V 3 bases and J 5 bases; bases outside gene matches: 8. The CDR3 is 15 residues long. The CDR3 region is CASSLWASGSETQYF. The CDR3 bases are TGTGCCAGCAGCTTGTGGGCCAGCGGGAGCGAGACCCAGTACTTC.

A few counts support this clone. This chain joins TRBV30 and TRBJ1-1, with D possibly matching TRBD1 (6 bases). In germline, CDR1 is GTSNPN, CDR2 SVGIG (reference sequence). The V end lost 2 bases, the J end lost 1 base, and 14 bases lay between the germline ends. This CDR3 spans 15 amino acids. CDR3 in DNA: TGTGCCTGGAGTCTCGGGACACCTGGGAACACTGAAGCTTTCTTT. Translation gives CAWSLGTPGNTEAFF.

This clone was seen only a few times. The V and J genes are TRBV11-3 and TRBJ2-5; 7 nucleotides line up with TRBD2. Trimming took 4 bases from V and 0 from J; bases not matched to a gene: 5. In germline, CDR1 is SGHNT, CDR2 YENEEA. The CDR3 covers 15 residues. The CDR3 is CASSSTLADQETQYF. The DNA of the CDR3 is TGTGCCAGCAGCTCGACTCTAGCGGACCAAGAGACCCAGTACTTC.

This clone was picked up many times. The chain employs TRBV11-3 and TRBJ2-1, with 9 bases aligning to TRBD2. The CDR3 is 16 amino acids. The germline CDR1 and CDR2 sequences are SGHNT and YENEEA. V lost 5 bases, J lost 3 bases, and 8 bases stayed unmatched. The CDR3 region is CASSDGAGGGYNEQFF. DNA of the CDR3: TGTGCCAGCAGCGACGGGGCGGGAGGGGGCTACAATGAGCAGTTCTTC. Together with reference TRBV11-3 and TRBJ2-1, the CDR3 gives the full variable domain: EAGVVQSPRYKIIEKKQPVAFWCNPISGHNTLYWYLQNLGQGPELLIRYENEEAVDDSQLPKDRFSAERLKGVDSTLKIQPAELGDSAVYLCASSDGAGGGYNEQFFGPGTRLTVL.

V and J are TRBV29-1 and TRBJ2-3, with TRBD1 matching over 8 bases. Germline V gene sequence: CDR1 SQVTM, CDR2 ANQGSEA. The CDR3 runs 16 residues. V was clipped by 2 bases and J by 8 bases; unmatched bases: 15. CDR3 protein: CSVEPPSGTGHGTQYF. DNA of the CDR3: TGCAGCGTTGAACCCCCCTCCGGGACAGGACATGGTACGCAGTATTTT.

This clone appeared a few times. The rearrangement links TRBV15 to TRBJ2-1; TRBD2 matches 7 bases. Germline V gene sequence: CDR1 LNHNV, CDR2 YYDKDF (reference sequence). The V segment lost 0 bases and the J segment 5 bases; nucleotides outside the gene matches: 7. The CDR3 extends over 16 amino acids. CDR3 in DNA: TGTGCCACCAGCAGAGACGCGGGGGTTCTAGACAATGAGCAGTTCTTC. This sequence encodes CATSRDAGVLDNEQFF.

J is TRBJ2-2 and V is TRBV10-3; 11 nucleotides align to TRBD1. The germline V gene has CDR1 ENHRY and CDR2 SYGVKD. The ends lost 3 bases at V and 4 bases at J; junction bases unmatched: 7. The CDR3 loop spans 17 amino acids. CDR3 region: CAISDFLGQGGTGELFF. The DNA for the CDR3 is TGTGCCATCAGTGACTTCCTGGGACAGGGGGGCACCGGGGAGCTGTTTTTT.

This clone is large (0.1 to 1%). The J gene is TRBJ2-1, the V gene TRBV11-3, with TRBD2 matching 8 bases. The trim removed 5 bases at V and 4 bases at J, leaving 7 bases unmatched. This CDR3 has 15 amino acids. Germline CDR1 and CDR2: SGHNT and YENEEA. CDR3 sequence (DNA): TGTGCCAGCAGCCGTACTAGCGGCCCGTACAATGAGCAGTTCTTC. Its protein is CASSRTSGPYNEQFF.

The chain employs TRBV19 and TRBJ2-1; 10 bases align to TRBD2. Germline V gives CDR1 LNHDA, CDR2 SQIVND (reference sequence). V was clipped by 4 bases and J by 4 bases; unmatched bases: 7. The CDR3 extends over 16 amino acids. Here the CDR3 reads CASSTTAGGPYNEQFF. The CDR3 DNA reads TGTGCCAGTAGTACAACAGCGGGAGGGCCTTACAATGAGCAGTTCTTC.

On this clone itself: The germline gene is not matched at one end of the junction; a read error may be the cause. This rearrangement joins TRBV14 to TRBJ2-2; tentatively, D is TRBD1 (6 bases). Per the germline V gene, CDR1 is SGHDN and CDR2 is FVKESK. The CDR3 covers 14 residues. The chain's CDR3 is CASSRTVNTGELFF. The CDR3 bases are TGTGCCAGCAGCCGGACAGTCAACACAGGGGAGCTGTTTTTT.

This clone appeared a few times. The J gene is TRBJ2-7, the V gene TRBV11-3; possibly TRBD2 for D (5 bases). The CDR3 is 15 residues long. The germline V gene encodes CDR1 SGHNT and CDR2 YENEEA. V was trimmed by 3 bases and J by 1 base, leaving 13 bases between them. The CDR3 region has the DNA TGTGCCAGCAGCTTCAACCCGGACTCATCCTACGAGCAGTACTTC. Amino acids: CASSFNPDSSYEQYF. Filled out from reference TRBV11-3 and TRBJ2-7, the complete variable domain reads EAGVVQSPRYKIIEKKQPVAFWCNPISGHNTLYWYLQNLGQGPELLIRYENEEAVDDSQLPKDRFSAERLKGVDSTLKIQPAELGDSAVYLCASSFNPDSSYEQYFGPGTRLTVT.

A few counts support this clone. The chain has TRBV11-3 and TRBJ2-1, with D unclear. Trimming removed 0 bases at V and 5 bases at J, with 17 bases between. CDR1 is SGHNT and CDR2 is YENEEA in the germline V gene. The CDR3 sequence is 17 residues long. The CDR3 region is CASSLERAIPPHNEQFF. Here the CDR3 DNA reads TGTGCCAGCAGCTTAGAAAGGGCCATCCCACCCCACAATGAGCAGTTCTTC.

This clone qualifies as medium-sized. V gene TRBV11-3 combines with J gene TRBJ2-1; 7 nucleotides agree with TRBD1. V shed 3 bases and J 8 bases; nucleotides not matched to a gene: 16. Germline V gives CDR1 SGHNT, CDR2 YENEEA. This CDR3 comprises 17 residues. CDR3 protein: CASSFPPHGTVGDEQFF. For the CDR3, the DNA is TGTGCCAGCAGCTTCCCCCCTCACGGGACAGTTGGTGATGAGCAGTTCTTC.

The chain uses TRBV29-1 and TRBJ1-2, with unresolved D. Trimming shortened V by 1 base and J by 7 bases, and 10 bases separated the two germline ends. The CDR3 is 12 amino acids. Germline CDR1 and CDR2: SQVTM and ANQGSEA. CDR3 in amino acids: CSVEASRGGYTF. CDR3 nucleotide sequence: TGCAGCGTTGAAGCCAGCCGCGGTGGCTACACCTTC.

This clone appeared a few times. The genes are TRBV29-1 and TRBJ2-7; possible D gene TRBD1, 6 bases. CDR1 and CDR2 (germline): SQVTM, ANQGSEA. The germline V and J ends were trimmed by 5 bases and 5 bases, with 16 bases remaining between them. The CDR3 is 13 amino acids. The CDR3 spells CSVHLHSGDEQYF. CDR3 sequence (DNA): TGCAGCGTTCACCTACATTCAGGGGACGAGCAGTACTTC.

By share, this clone ranks as large. The chain links TRBV11-3 to TRBJ2-1; TRBD2 agrees at 11 bases. The V and J ends lost 5 bases and 4 bases, in that order; junction bases with no gene match: 4. CDR1 SGHNT and CDR2 YENEEA come from the germline V gene. This CDR3 spans 15 amino acids. The CDR3 here is CASSVTSGRYNEQFF. For the CDR3, the DNA is TGTGCCAGCAGCGTAACTAGCGGGAGATACAATGAGCAGTTCTTC.

This clone has only a few counts. V gene TRBV6-8 combines with J gene TRBJ2-3, with D perhaps TRBD2 (6 bases). V lost 7 bases and J 0 bases, leaving 26 bases between the germline ends. Looked up from germline, CDR1 is MNHGY and CDR2 is SAAAGT. The CDR3 length is 19 residues. The chain's CDR3 is CASISTGVPPRRSTDTQYF. Here the CDR3 DNA reads TGTGCCAGCATCTCAACGGGAGTCCCCCCCAGGCGTAGCACAGATACGCAGTATTTT.

This clone was observed a handful of times. Here the CDR3 reads CAKPGTEGLYEQYF. In DNA, the CDR3 is TGTGCCAAACCCGGGACCGAGGGCCTCTACGAGCAGTACTTC. The rearrangement links TRBV12-2 to TRBJ2-7. TRBV12-2 is termed a pseudogene. This CDR3 comprises 14 residues.

V gene TRBV1 combines with J gene TRBJ1-2. TRBV1 is tagged as a pseudogene. The CDR3 is made up of 17 amino acids. CDR3 DNA: TGCGCCAGCAGCCAGTCCGGGGGGACGGCGGGGAACTATGGCTACACCTTC. This translates into CASSQSGGTAGNYGYTF.

This clone was detected a few times. The chain links TRBV9 to TRBJ2-1; no clear D. The V gene's germline CDR1 is SGDLS and CDR2 YYNGEE. The CDR3 contains 16 residues. V was cut by 0 bases and J by 5 bases, with 15 bases left in between. The CDR3 bases are TGTGCCAGCAGCGTAGGGGCCCAGGACCCGGACAATGAGCAGTTCTTC. This encodes CASSVGAQDPDNEQFF.

CDR3 loop: CATSSSFEGGTDTQYF. In DNA, the CDR3 is TGTGCCACCAGCAGCTCCTTCGAGGGGGGCACAGATACGCAGTATTTT. This chain joins TRBV15 and TRBJ2-3, with D possibly matching TRBD1 (6 bases). The V end lost 3 bases, the J end lost 1 base, and 14 bases lay between the germline ends. The CDR3 consists of 16 residues. Germline V gene sequence: CDR1 LNHNV, CDR2 YYDKDF (reference sequence).

The chain has TRBV28 and TRBJ2-1; maybe TRBD2 (5 bases). CDR1 is MDHEN and CDR2 is SYDVKM in the germline V gene. V was trimmed by 7 bases and J by 8 bases, leaving 18 bases between them. This CDR3 has 14 residues. The CDR3 region is CASNSRGKGDEQFF. The DNA for the CDR3 is TGTGCCAGCAATTCACGGGGAAAAGGTGATGAGCAGTTCTTC.

This clone was seen more than once but under ten times. J is TRBJ1-2 and V is TRBV14, with 10 bases matching TRBD1. Germline V CDR1 and CDR2: SGHDN, FVKESK. V gave up 4 bases and J gave up 7 bases; unmatched junction bases: 3. The length of the CDR3 is 13 residues. Written as DNA, the CDR3 is TGTGCCAGCAGCCCCGGGACAGGGGTTGGCTACACCTTC. As protein: CASSPGTGVGYTF. Based on the CDR3 plus reference TRBV14 and TRBJ1-2, the full variable domain is EAGVTQFPSHSVIEKGQTVTLRCDPISGHDNLYWYRRVMGKEIKFLLHFVKESKQDESGMPNNRFLAERTGGTYSTLKVQPAELEDSGVYFCASSPGTGVGYTFGSGTRLTVV.

Sample share makes this clone medium-sized. The genes are TRBV11-3 and TRBJ1-1; possible D gene TRBD1, 5 bases. From germline, CDR1 is SGHNT and CDR2 YENEEA. The CDR3 spans 14 residues. Between the trimmed V and J ends, which lost 5 bases and 0 bases, there was a span of 10 bases. In DNA form, the CDR3 reads TGTGCCAGCAGCCCGGGGGTTATGAACACTGAAGCTTTCTTT. Its translation: CASSPGVMNTEAFF.